This T cell receptor (beta chain) was obtained from a study of cytomegalovirus exposure and HLA in healthy donors. The study, taken as a whole, reports: HLA alleles showed associations with approximately 15,000 TCR beta sequences in a later analysis, at a 0.05 false discovery rate. Investigators reported 150 to 200 TCR beta chains as tied to cytomegalovirus.

Points on this clone: As yet, its antigen is unknown.

Per the germline V gene, CDR1 is SGHDN and CDR2 is FVKESK. CDR3 size: 15 residues. V was clipped by 4 bases and J by 4 bases, with 15 bases between them. The PCR ran on 60 Vbeta and 13 Jbeta primers. Clones were sequenced by immunoSEQ multiplex PCR, and TCRdb holds only the in-frame ones, with some missing. The table has 95,000 to 100,000 clones, around four fifths seen once. This clonotype was obtained from a female donor in good health and CMV-seropositive. The sequencing input was PBMCs. The chain uses TRBV14 and TRBJ2-3; tentative D call: TRBD2 (6 bases). The CDR3 region is CASSLPGVGPDTQYF. CDR3 nucleotide sequence: TGTGCCAGCAGCCTCCCGGGGGTGGGCCCAGATACGCAGTATTTT.